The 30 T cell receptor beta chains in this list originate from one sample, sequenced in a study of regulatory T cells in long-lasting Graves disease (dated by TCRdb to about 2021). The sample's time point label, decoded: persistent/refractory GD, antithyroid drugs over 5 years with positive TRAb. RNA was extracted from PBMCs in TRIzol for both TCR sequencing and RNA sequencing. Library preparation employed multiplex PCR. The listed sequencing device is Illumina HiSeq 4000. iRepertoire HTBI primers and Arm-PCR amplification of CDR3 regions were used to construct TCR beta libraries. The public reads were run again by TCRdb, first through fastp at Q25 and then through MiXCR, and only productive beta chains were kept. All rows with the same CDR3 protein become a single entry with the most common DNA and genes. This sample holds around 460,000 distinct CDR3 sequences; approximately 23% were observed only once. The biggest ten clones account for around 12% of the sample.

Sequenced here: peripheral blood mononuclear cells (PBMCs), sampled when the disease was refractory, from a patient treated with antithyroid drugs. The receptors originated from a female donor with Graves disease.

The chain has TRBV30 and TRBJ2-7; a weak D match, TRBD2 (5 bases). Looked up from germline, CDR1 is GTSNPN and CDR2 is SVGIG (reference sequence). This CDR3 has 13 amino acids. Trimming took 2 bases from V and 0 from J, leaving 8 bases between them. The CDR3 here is CAWSRGSSYEQYF. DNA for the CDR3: TGTGCCTGGAGTAGAGGGTCCTCCTACGAGCAGTACTTC.

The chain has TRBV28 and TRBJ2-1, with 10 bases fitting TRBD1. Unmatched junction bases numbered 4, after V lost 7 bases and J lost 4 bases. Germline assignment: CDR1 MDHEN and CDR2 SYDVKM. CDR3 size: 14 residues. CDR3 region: CASIMDRGYNEQFF. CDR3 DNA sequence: TGTGCCAGCATTATGGACAGGGGGTACAATGAGCAGTTCTTC.

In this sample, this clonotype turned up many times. The CDR3 spells CASRNRGTGELFF. CDR3 bases: TGTGCCAGCAGAAACAGGGGAACCGGGGAGCTGTTTTTT. This rearrangement joins TRBV28 to TRBJ2-2, with 7 nucleotides matching TRBD1. The V gene's germline CDR1 is MDHEN and CDR2 SYDVKM. This CDR3 has 13 amino acids. The trim removed 6 bases at V and 5 bases at J, leaving 3 bases unmatched.

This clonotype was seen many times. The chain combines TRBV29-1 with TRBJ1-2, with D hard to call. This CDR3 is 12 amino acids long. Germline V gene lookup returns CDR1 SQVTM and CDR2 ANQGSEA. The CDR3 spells CTVAGDVPGYTF. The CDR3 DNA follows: TGCACAGTAGCGGGCGATGTTCCTGGCTACACCTTC.

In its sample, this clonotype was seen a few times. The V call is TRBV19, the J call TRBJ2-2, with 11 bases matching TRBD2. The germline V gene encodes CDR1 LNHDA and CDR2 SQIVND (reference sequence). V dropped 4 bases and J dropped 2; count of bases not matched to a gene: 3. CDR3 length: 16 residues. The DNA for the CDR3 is TGTGCCAGTAGTAAGACTAGCGGGACCAACACCGGGGAGCTGTTTTTT. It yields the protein CASSKTSGTNTGELFF.

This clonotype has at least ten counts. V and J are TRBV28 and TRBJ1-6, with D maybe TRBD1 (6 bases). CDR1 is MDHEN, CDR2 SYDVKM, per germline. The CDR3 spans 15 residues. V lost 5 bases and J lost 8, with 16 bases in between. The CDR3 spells CASSPSGATDSPLHF. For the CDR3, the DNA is TGTGCCAGCAGTCCCTCGGGGGCGACGGATTCACCCCTCCACTTT.

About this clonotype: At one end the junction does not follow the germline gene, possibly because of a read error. The CDR3 here is CASRDRVLFGPPDAQYF. The CDR3 bases are TGTGCCAGCAGGGACAGGGTGTTGTTTGGGCCGCCAGATGCGCAGTATTTT. This rearrangement joins TRBV28 to TRBJ2-3, with 8 nucleotides matching TRBD1. Germline V gene data show CDR1 as MDHEN and CDR2 as SYDVKM. This CDR3 has 17 amino acids.

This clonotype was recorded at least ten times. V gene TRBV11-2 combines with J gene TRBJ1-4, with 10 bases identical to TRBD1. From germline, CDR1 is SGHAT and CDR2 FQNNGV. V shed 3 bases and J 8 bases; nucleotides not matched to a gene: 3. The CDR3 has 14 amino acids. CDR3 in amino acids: CASSFEDRGEKLFF. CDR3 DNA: TGTGCCAGCAGCTTTGAGGACAGGGGGGAAAAACTGTTTTTT.

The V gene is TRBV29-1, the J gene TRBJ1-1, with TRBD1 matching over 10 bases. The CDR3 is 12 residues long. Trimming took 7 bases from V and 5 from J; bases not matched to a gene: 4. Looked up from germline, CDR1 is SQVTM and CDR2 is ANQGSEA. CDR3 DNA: TGCAGCGCTGGACAGGGGGAGACTGAAGCTTTCTTT. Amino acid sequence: CSAGQGETEAFF.

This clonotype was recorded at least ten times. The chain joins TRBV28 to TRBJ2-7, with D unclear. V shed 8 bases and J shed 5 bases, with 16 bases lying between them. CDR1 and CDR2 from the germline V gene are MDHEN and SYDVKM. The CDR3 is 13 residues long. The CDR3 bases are TGTGCCAGCGCAAGATCTTTGGGGAACGAGCAGTACTTC. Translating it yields CASARSLGNEQYF.

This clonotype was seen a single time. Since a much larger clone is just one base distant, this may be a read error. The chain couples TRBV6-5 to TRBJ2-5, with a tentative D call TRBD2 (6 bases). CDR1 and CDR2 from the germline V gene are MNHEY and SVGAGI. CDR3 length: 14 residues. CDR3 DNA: TGTGTCAGCAGTTACTCAGGGAGGCAAGAGACCCAGTACTTC. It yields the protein CVSSYSGRQETQYF.

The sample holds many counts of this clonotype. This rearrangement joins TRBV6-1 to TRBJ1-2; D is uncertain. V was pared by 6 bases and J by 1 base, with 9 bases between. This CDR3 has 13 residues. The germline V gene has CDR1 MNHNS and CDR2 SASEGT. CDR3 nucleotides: TGTGCCAGCAGCCCGTCTATTAACTATGGCTACACCTTC. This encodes CASSPSINYGYTF.

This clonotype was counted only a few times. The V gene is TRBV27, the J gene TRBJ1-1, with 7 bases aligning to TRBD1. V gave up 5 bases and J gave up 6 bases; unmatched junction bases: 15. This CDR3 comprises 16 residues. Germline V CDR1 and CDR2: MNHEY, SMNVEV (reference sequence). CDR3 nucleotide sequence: TGTGCCAGCAGTACCGACAGGGTCCCCAGTAGTTCTGAAGCTTTCTTT. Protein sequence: CASSTDRVPSSSEAFF.

CDR3 DNA sequence: TGTGCCAGCACCCCGGGACAGGGGGCCTACAATGAGCAGTTCTTC. Protein sequence: CASTPGQGAYNEQFF. This rearrangement joins TRBV12-3 or TRBV12-4 to TRBJ2-1; 11 nucleotides align to TRBD1. This CDR3 is built from 15 residues. V dropped 7 bases and J dropped 2; count of bases not matched to a gene: 4.

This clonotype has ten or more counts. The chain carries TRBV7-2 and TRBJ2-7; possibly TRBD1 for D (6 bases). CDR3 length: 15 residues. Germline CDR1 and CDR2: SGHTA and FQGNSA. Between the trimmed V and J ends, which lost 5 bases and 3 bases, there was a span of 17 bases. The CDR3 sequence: CASSVAGTTSYEQYF. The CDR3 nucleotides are TGTGCCAGCAGCGTGGCCGGGACAACCAGCTACGAGCAGTACTTC.

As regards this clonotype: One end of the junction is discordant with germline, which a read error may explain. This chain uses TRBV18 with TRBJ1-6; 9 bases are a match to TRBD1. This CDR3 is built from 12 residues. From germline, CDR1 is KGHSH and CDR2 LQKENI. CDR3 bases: TGTGCCAGCTCACCTTCGACAGGGGGGCCTTTCTTT. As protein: CASSPSTGGPFF.

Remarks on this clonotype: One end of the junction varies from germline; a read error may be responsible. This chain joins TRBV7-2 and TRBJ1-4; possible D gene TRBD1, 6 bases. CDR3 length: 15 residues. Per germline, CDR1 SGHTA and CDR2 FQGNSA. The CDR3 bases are TGCGCCAGCAGCCAGAGAACAGGGCGGGGGGAAAAACTGTTTTTT. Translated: CASSQRTGRGEKLFF.

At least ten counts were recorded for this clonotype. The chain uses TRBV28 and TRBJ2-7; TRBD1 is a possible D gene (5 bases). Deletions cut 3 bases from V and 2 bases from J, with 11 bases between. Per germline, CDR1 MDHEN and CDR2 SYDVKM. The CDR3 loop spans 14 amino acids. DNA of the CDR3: TGTGCCAGCAGTTTCAGACAGAGCCCCTACGAGCAGTACTTC. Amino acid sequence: CASSFRQSPYEQYF. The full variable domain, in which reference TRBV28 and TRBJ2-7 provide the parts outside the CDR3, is DVKVTQSSRYLVKRTGEKVFLECVQDMDHENMFWYRQDPGLGLRLIYFSYDVKMKEKGDIPEGYSVSREKKERFSLILESASTNQTSMYLCASSFRQSPYEQYFGPGTRLTVT.

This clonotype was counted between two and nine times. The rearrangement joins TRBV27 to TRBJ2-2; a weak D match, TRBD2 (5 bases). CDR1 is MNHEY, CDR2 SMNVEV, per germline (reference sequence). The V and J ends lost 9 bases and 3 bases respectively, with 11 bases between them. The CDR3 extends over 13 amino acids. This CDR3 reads CARQEVDTGELFF. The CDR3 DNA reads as TGTGCCAGGCAGGAGGTGGACACCGGGGAGCTGTTTTTT.

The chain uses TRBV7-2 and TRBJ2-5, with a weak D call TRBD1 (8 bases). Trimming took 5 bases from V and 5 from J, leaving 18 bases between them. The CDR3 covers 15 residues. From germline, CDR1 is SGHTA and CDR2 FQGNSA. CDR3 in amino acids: CASSPGQVGRETQYF. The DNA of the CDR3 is TGTGCCAGCAGCCCGGGACAGGTCGGGAGGGAGACCCAGTACTTC.

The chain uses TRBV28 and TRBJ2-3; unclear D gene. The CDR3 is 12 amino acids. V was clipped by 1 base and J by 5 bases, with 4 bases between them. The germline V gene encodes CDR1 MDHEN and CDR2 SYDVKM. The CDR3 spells CASSLSIDTQYF. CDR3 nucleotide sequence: TGTGCCAGCAGTTTATCGATAGATACGCAGTATTTT.

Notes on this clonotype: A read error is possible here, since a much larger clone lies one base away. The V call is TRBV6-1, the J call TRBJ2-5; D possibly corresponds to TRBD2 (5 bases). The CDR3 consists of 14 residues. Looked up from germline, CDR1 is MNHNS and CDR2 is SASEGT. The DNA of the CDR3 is TGTGCCAGCAGTCCGAGGACTGGAGAAGAGACCCGGTACTTC. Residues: CASSPRTGEETRYF.

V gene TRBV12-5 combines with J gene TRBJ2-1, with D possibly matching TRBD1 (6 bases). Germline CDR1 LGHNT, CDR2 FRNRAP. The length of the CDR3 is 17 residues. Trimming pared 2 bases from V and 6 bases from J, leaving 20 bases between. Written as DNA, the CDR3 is TGTGCTAGTGGTTTGCTACCCGGGACATCCAATGTCAATGAGCAGTTCTTC. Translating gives CASGLLPGTSNVNEQFF.

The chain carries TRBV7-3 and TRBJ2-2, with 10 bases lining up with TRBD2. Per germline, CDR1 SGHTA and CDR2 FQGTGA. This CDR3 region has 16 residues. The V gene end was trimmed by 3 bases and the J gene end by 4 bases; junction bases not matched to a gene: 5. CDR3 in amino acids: CASSFSGGVSTGELFF. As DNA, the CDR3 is TGTGCCAGCAGCTTCAGCGGGGGGGTTAGCACCGGGGAGCTGTTTTTT.

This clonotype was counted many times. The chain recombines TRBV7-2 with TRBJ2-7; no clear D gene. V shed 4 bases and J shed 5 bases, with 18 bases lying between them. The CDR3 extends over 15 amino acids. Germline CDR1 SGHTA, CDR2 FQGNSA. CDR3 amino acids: CASSSQKGEVDEQYF. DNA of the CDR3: TGTGCCAGCAGCTCCCAAAAAGGCGAGGTTGACGAGCAGTACTTC. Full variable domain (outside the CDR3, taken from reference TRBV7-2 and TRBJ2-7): GAGVSQSPSNKVTEKGKDVELRCDPISGHTALYWYRQSLGQGLEFLIYFQGNSAPDKSGLPSDRFSAERTGGSVSTLTIQRTQQEDSAVYLCASSSQKGEVDEQYFGPGTRLTVT.

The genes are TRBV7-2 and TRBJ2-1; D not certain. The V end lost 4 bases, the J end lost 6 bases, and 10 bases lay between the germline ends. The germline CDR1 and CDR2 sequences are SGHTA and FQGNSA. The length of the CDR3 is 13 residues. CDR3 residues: CASSSFGPNEQFF. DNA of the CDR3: TGTGCCAGCAGCTCCTTCGGGCCCAATGAGCAGTTCTTC.

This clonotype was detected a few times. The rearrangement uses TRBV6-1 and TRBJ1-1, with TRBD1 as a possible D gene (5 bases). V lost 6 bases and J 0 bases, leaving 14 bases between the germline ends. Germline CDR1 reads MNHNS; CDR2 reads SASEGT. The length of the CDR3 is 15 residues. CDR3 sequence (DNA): TGTGCCAGCAGACCGGGGCAGGGCATGAACACTGAAGCTTTCTTT. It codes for CASRPGQGMNTEAFF.

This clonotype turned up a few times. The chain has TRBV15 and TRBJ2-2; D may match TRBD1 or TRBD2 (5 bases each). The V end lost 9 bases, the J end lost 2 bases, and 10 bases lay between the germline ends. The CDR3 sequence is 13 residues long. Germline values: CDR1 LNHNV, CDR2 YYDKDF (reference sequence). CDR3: CATAGSNTGELFF. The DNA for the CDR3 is TGTGCCACGGCAGGGAGCAACACCGGGGAGCTGTTTTTT. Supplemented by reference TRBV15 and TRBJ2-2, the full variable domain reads DAMVIQNPRYQVTQFGKPVTLSCSQTLNHNVMYWYQQKSSQAPKLLFHYYDKDFNNEADTPDNFQSRRPNTSFCFLDIRSPGLGDTAMYLCATAGSNTGELFFGEGSRLTVL.

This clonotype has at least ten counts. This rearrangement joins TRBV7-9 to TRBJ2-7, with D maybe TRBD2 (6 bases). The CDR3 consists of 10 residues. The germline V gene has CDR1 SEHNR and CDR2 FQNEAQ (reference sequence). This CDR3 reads CASGGYEQYF. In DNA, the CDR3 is TGTGCATCCGGGGGTTACGAGCAGTACTTC.

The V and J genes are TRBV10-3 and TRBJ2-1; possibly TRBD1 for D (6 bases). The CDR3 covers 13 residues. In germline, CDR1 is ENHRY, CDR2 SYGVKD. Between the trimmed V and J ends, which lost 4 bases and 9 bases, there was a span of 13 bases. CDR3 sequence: CAISVPGASEQFF. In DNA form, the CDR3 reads TGTGCCATCAGTGTTCCAGGGGCAAGTGAGCAGTTCTTC.